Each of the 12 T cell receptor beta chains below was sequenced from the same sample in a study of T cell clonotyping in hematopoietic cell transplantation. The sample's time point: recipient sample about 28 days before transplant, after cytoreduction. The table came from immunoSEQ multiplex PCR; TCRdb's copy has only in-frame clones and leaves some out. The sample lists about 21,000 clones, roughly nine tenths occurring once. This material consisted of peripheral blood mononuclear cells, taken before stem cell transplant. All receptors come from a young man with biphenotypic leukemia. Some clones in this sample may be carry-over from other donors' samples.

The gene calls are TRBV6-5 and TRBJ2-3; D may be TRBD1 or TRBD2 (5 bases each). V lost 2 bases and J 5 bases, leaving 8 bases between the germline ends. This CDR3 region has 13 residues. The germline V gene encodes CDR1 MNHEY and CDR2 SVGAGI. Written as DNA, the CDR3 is TGTGCCAGCAGTTACGAGGGGTTAGATACGCAGTATTTT. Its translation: CASSYEGLDTQYF.

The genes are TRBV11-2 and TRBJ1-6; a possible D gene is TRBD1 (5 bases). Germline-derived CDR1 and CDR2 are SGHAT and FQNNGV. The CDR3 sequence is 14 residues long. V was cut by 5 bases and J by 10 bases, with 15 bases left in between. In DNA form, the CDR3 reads TGTGCCAGCAGCCCCCACCGGGGGGGATCACCCCTCCACTTT. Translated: CASSPHRGGSPLHF. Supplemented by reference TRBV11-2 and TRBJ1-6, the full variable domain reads EAGVAQSPRYKIIEKRQSVAFWCNPISGHATLYWYQQILGQGPKLLIQFQNNGVVDDSQLPKDRFSAERLKGVDSTLKIQPAKLEDSAVYLCASSPHRGGSPLHFGNGTRLTVT.

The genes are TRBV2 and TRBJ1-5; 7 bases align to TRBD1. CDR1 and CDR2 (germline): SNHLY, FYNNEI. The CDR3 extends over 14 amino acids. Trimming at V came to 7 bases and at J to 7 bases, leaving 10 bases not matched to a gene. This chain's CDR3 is CASNGGQGVQPQHF. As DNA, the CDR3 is TGTGCCAGCAACGGGGGCCAGGGGGTGCAGCCCCAGCATTTT.

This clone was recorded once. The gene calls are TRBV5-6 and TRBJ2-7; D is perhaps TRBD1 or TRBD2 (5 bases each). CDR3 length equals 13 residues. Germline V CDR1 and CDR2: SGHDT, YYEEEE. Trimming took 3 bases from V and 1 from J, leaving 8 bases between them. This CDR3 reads CASSWDGSYEQYF. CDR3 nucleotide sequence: TGTGCCAGCAGCTGGGACGGTTCCTACGAGCAGTACTTC.

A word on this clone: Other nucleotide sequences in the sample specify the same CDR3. CDR3: CSAREVYEQYF. For the CDR3, the DNA is TGCAGTGCTAGAGAAGTCTACGAGCAGTACTTC. The chain carries TRBV20-1 and TRBJ2-7; D remains ambiguous. The CDR3 sequence is 11 residues long. V shed 0 bases and J shed 3 bases, with 3 bases lying between them. Germline V gene lookup returns CDR1 DFQATT and CDR2 SNEGSKA (reference sequence).

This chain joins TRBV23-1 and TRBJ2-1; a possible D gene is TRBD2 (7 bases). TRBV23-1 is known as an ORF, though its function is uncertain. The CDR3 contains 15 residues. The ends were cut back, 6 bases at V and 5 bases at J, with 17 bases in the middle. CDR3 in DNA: TGCGCCAGCAGCGGGGGGCAGGTACAAGACAATGAGCAGTTCTTC. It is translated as CASSGGQVQDNEQFF.

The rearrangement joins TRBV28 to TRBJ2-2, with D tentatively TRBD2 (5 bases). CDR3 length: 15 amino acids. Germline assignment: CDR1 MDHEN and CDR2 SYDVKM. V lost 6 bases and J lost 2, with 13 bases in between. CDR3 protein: CASREGSYNTGELFF. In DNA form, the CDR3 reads TGTGCCAGCAGAGAGGGTAGCTATAACACCGGGGAGCTGTTTTTT. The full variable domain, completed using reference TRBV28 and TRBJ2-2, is DVKVTQSSRYLVKRTGEKVFLECVQDMDHENMFWYRQDPGLGLRLIYFSYDVKMKEKGDIPEGYSVSREKKERFSLILESASTNQTSMYLCASREGSYNTGELFFGEGSRLTVL.

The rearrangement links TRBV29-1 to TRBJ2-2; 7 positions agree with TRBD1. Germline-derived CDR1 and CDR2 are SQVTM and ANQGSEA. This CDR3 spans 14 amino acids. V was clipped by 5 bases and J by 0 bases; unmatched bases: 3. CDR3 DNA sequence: TGCAGCGTTACAGGGGTCCCGAACACCGGGGAGCTGTTTTTT. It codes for CSVTGVPNTGELFF.

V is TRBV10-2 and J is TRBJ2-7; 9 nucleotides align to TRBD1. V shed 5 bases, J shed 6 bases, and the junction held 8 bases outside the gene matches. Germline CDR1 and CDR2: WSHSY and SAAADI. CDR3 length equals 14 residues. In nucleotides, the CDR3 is TGCGCCAGCAGTCTTCTAGGACAGGGGATCGAGCAGTACTTC. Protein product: CASSLLGQGIEQYF.

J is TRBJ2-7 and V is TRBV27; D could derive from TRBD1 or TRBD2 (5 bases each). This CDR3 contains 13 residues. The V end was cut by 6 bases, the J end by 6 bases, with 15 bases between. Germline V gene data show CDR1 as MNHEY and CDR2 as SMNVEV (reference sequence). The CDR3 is CASSRVEGLEQYF. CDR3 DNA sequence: TGTGCCAGCAGCAGGGTTGAGGGGCTCGAGCAGTACTTC.

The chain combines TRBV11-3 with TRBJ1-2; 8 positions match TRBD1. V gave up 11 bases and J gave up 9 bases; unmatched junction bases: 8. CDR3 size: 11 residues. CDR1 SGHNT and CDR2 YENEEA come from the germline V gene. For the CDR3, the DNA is TGTGCCGTCTGGACAGGGCGGAGCTACACCTTC. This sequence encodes CAVWTGRSYTF. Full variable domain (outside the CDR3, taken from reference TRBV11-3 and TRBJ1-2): EAGVVQSPRYKIIEKKQPVAFWCNPISGHNTLYWYLQNLGQGPELLIRYENEEAVDDSQLPKDRFSAERLKGVDSTLKIQPAELGDSAVYLCAVWTGRSYTFGSGTRLTVV.

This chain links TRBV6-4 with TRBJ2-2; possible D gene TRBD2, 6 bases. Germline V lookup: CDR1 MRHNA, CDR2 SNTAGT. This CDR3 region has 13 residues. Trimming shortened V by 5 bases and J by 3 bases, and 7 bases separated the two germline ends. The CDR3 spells CASSPGDTGELFF. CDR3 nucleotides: TGTGCCAGCAGTCCGGGAGACACCGGGGAGCTGTTTTTT.